A selection of T cell receptor beta chains follows, all from one sample in a study of Graves' ophthalmopathy and Graves' hyperthyroidism. TCRdb independently ran MiXCR on the multiplex PCR reads; one entry per CDR3 protein. The top ten clones hold 40% to 55% of a sample with 600,000 to 950,000 distinct CDR3 sequences, approximately 40% of them seen once. What was sequenced was peripheral blood. The source of these receptors is an adult man with Graves' ophthalmopathy. Each CDR3 is given with its conserved first and last residue. D genes are given only for firm matches. Clone size is shown for a subset of rows, as once, few, many or a class of expanded clone.

D	J	length	size	V	DNA	CDR3
TRBD1	TRBJ2-7	14	-	TRBV6-6	TGTGCCAGCATCCTCACAGGGGGTACCTACGAGCAGTACTTC	CASILTGGTYEQYF
TRBD1	TRBJ1-2	15	-	TRBV9	TGTGCCAGCAGCGTAGACGACAGGGGGGCGGGTGGCTACACCTTC	CASSVDDRGAGGYTF
-	TRBJ2-2	15	few	TRBV24-1	TGTGCCACCAGTGATTTCGTGAGGGCCACCGGGGAGCTGTTTTTT	CATSDFVRATGELFF
-	TRBJ1-4	15	-	TRBV4-1	TGCGCCAGCAGCCTGGTACATGCAACTAATGAAAAACTGTTTTTT	CASSLVHATNEKLFF
TRBD1	TRBJ1-4	13	once	TRBV29-1	TGCAGCGTTCGGGACAGGTATAATGAAAAACTGTTTTTT	CSVRDRYNEKLFF
TRBD1	TRBJ1-5	13	many	TRBV7-9	TGTGCCAGCAGCCTAGACAGGGGTCAGCCCCAGCATTTT	CASSLDRGQPQHF
-	TRBJ2-7	14	-	TRBV5-8	TGTGCCAGCAGCTTGGGCGGACTCAACGAAGAGCAGTACTTC	CASSLGGLNEEQYF
TRBD1	TRBJ1-5	16	once	TRBV24-1	TGTGCCACCAGTAGCACAGGGACAGGTGGCGGTCAGCCCCAGCATTTT	CATSSTGTGGGQPQHF
-	TRBJ1-2	14	many	TRBV25-1	TGTGCCAGCAGTTACGGCCGCGGGGCGGGCGGCTACACCTTC	CASSYGRGAGGYTF
TRBD1	TRBJ1-6	14	-	TRBV25-1	TGTGCTAGAGATCCGGGACAGGGAAATTCACCCCTCCACTTT	CARDPGQGNSPLHF
-	TRBJ1-6	14	-	TRBV9	TGTGCCAGCAGTTTAACCTCGGTGTATTCACCCCTCCACTTT	CASSLTSVYSPLHF
TRBD1	TRBJ1-3	16	-	TRBV10-3	TGTGCCATCAGACGGGACAGGGAGGACTATGGCTACACCATATATTTT	CAIRRDREDYGYTIYF
TRBD1	TRBJ1-5	16	few	TRBV19	TGTGCCAGTAGTAGCGGGGGCAGGGGGCGCTATCAGCCCCAGCATTTT	CASSSGGRGRYQPQHF
-	TRBJ1-1	11	few	TRBV28	TGTGCCAGCCGCGATCCTGTCGGAGCTTTCTTT	CASRDPVGAFF
TRBD1	TRBJ1-1	12	few	TRBV6-1	TGTGCCACCGGACAGGGGAACACTGAAGCTTTCTTT	CATGQGNTEAFF
-	TRBJ2-7	14	many	TRBV10-3	TGTGCCATCAGTGAGTCGCAGAATTCCTACGAGCAGTACTTC	CAISESQNSYEQYF
TRBD1	TRBJ1-2	16	few	TRBV7-9	TGTGCCAGCAGTTTAGCCCGCGGACAGGGAAACTATGGCTACACCTTC	CASSLARGQGNYGYTF
-	TRBJ1-2	15	many	TRBV2	TGTGCCAGCAGTCAGGGCAGGGAGCGGCACTATGGCTACACCTTC	CASSQGRERHYGYTF
-	TRBJ1-2	15	few	TRBV7-9	TGTGCCAGCGCCCTTTTCGGAGGGGCTAACTATGGCTACACCTTC	CASALFGGANYGYTF
-	TRBJ1-1	13	-	TRBV10-3	TGTGCCAGCAGTCAAAGGCGGGGGGCTGAAGCTTTCTTT	CASSQRRGAEAFF
-	TRBJ2-6	16	-	TRBV7-3	TGTGCCAGCAGCTTAGGTCCAGCAGCTGGGGCCAACGTCCTGACTTTC	CASSLGPAAGANVLTF
TRBD1	TRBJ1-6	15	many	TRBV2	TGTGCCAGCAGTGGTCGGGACAGGGTAATCTCACCCCTCCACTTT	CASSGRDRVISPLHF
TRBD1	TRBJ1-1	14	-	TRBV2	TGTGCCAGGACCGGACAGGGGGCTATAGCTGAAGCTTTCTTT	CARTGQGAIAEAFF
-	TRBJ2-2	18	-	TRBV7-8	TGTGCCAGCAGCTTAGTAAACCCTATCTTTGCGGGGCCCGGGGAGCTGTTTTTT	CASSLVNPIFAGPGELFF
-	TRBJ2-5	13	-	TRBV15	TGTGCCACCAGCAGAGATTTGGGAGAGCCCCAGTACTTC	CATSRDLGEPQYF
TRBD1	TRBJ1-1	15	-	TRBV19	TGTGCCAGTAGTACCCTCCGGGACAGGGGGACTGAAGCTTTCTTT	CASSTLRDRGTEAFF
TRBD1	TRBJ2-5	14	many	TRBV28	TGTGCCAGCAGCCCAGACAGGGCGGTGGAGACCCAGTACTTC	CASSPDRAVETQYF
-	TRBJ2-2	15	-	TRBV29-1	TGCAGCGTGACCACCGGGACTCCTGACACCGGGGAGCTGTTTTTT	CSVTTGTPDTGELFF
TRBD1	TRBJ1-3	16	-	TRBV7-9	TGTGCCAGCAGCGCGGACAGGGACGACTTCGGAAACACCATATATTTT	CASSADRDDFGNTIYF
-	TRBJ2-7	16	many	TRBV10-3	TGTGCCATCGGACAGAGAGGGACTTCCCTATCCTACGAGCAGTACTTC	CAIGQRGTSLSYEQYF
TRBD1	TRBJ1-5	14	-	TRBV10-3	TGTGCCAGCAGCGGGACAGCCGGCGATCAGCCCCAGCATTTT	CASSGTAGDQPQHF
-	TRBJ1-1	13	few	TRBV13	TGTGCCAGCAGACGGATTGGCCTCACTGAAGCTTTCTTT	CASRRIGLTEAFF
TRBD1	TRBJ1-1	15	-	TRBV7-9	TGTGCCAGCAGCAACTCTCAGGGGGCCCACACTGAAGCTTTCTTT	CASSNSQGAHTEAFF
TRBD2	TRBJ2-7	14	many	TRBV11-2	TGTGCCAGCAGCCCGGGGCGAACTAGCGGCGAGCAGTACTTC	CASSPGRTSGEQYF
-	TRBJ2-7	14	few	TRBV20-1	TGCAGTGCTTACGGACAGACGAGCTCCTACGAGCAGTACTTC	CSAYGQTSSYEQYF
-	TRBJ1-2	14	few	TRBV7-9	TGTGCCAGCAGTCGCGACTCAGGGAGGTATGGCTACACCTTC	CASSRDSGRYGYTF
-	TRBJ2-7	13	few	TRBV6-1	TGTGCCAGCAGTACCGGGACACGCTACGAGCAGTACTTC	CASSTGTRYEQYF